This T cell receptor beta chain was identified in a study of T cell responses to AZD1222 COVID-19 vaccine. Study-wide results and caveats: Repertoires in all cases were sampled only once the peak T cell response had passed. Nearly half of unique spike-specific TCRs reportedly avoided B.1.351 and B.1.1.7 mutated regions.

Germline values: CDR1 SGHRS, CDR2 YFSETQ. V lost 3 bases and J 1 base, leaving 10 bases between the germline ends. CDR3 size: 14 residues. A word on this clone: The antigen is undetermined.

TCRdb keeps only in-frame clones here, not all; method: immunoSEQ multiplex PCR. This sample has around 130,000 clones, with 85% to 95% found just once. The chain uses TRBV5-1 and TRBJ1-1, with D perhaps matching TRBD1 (5 bases). The clonotype comes from an adult in good health. Sequenced material: peripheral blood, taken on day 0 of AZD1222 vaccination. The CDR3 region is CASSSQGTNTEAFF. Written as DNA, the CDR3 is TGCGCCAGCAGCTCTCAGGGAACGAACACTGAAGCTTTCTTT.